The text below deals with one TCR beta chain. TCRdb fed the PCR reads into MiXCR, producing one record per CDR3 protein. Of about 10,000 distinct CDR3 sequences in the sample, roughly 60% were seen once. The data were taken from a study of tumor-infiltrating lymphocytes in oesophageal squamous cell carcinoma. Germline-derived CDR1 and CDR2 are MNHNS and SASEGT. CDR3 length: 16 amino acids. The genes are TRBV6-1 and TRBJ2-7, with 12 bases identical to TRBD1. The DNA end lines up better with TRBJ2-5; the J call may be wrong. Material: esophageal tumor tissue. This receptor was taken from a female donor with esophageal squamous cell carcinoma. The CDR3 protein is CASSRRDRGPWETQYF. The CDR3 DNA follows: TGTGCCAGCAGTAGACGGGACAGGGGGCCATGGGAGACCCAGTACTTC.